These 21 T cell receptor beta chains came from one sample sequenced in a study of T cell repertoires in cytomegalovirus infection. MiXCR, applied by TCRdb to the reads, yields one record per CDR3 protein. The table has around 740,000 distinct CDR3 sequences, less than 40% seen once. Sequenced input: PBMCs. These TCRs come from a human donor in good health (CMV status not recorded). Some clones in this sample may be carry-over from other donors' samples.

Comments on this clonotype: Possible read error: a much larger clone is one base away. The CDR3 coding sequence is TGTGCCAGCAGTTCCGGACTCCCTCCTTGGACCGGGGAGCTGTGTTTT. Translating it yields CASSSGLPPWTGELCF. The gene calls are TRBV7-2 and TRBJ2-2; D perhaps matches TRBD2 (5 bases). CDR1 SGHTA and CDR2 FQGNSA come from the germline V gene. The CDR3 has 16 amino acids. Full variable domain (outside the CDR3, taken from reference TRBV7-2 and TRBJ2-2): GAGVSQSPSNKVTEKGKDVELRCDPISGHTALYWYRQSLGQGLEFLIYFQGNSAPDKSGLPSDRFSAERTGGSVSTLTIQRTQQEDSAVYLCASSSGLPPWTGELCFGEGSRLTVL.

This clonotype occurred many times. This chain joins TRBV7-2 and TRBJ2-3; D gene uncertain. This CDR3 is built from 18 residues. In germline, CDR1 is SGHTA, CDR2 FQGNSA. Trimming took 7 bases from V and 0 from J, leaving 23 bases between them. CDR3 in amino acids: CASTNPEPHGSSTDTQYF. The CDR3 nucleotides are TGTGCCAGCACCAACCCAGAGCCGCACGGCTCTAGCACAGATACGCAGTATTTT.

V gene TRBV28 combines with J gene TRBJ2-1; D is undetermined. The CDR3 runs 17 residues. CDR1 is MDHEN and CDR2 is SYDVKM in the germline V gene. The germline V and J ends were trimmed by 1 base and 0 bases, with 13 bases remaining between them. Here the CDR3 reads CASSLFSGSSSYNEQFF. In nucleotides, the CDR3 is TGTGCCAGCAGTTTATTCTCCGGAAGCAGCTCCTACAATGAGCAGTTCTTC. The full variable domain, its missing parts supplied by reference TRBV28 and TRBJ2-1, is DVKVTQSSRYLVKRTGEKVFLECVQDMDHENMFWYRQDPGLGLRLIYFSYDVKMKEKGDIPEGYSVSREKKERFSLILESASTNQTSMYLCASSLFSGSSSYNEQFFGPGTRLTVL.

This clonotype was detected only a few times. The CDR3 sequence: CASSFGGQATYEQYF. The CDR3 DNA is TGTGCCAGCAGTTTCGGGGGACAGGCTACCTACGAGCAGTACTTC. V is TRBV7-2 and J is TRBJ2-7, with TRBD1 matching 8 bases. In germline, CDR1 is SGHTA, CDR2 FQGNSA. V trimming: 6 bases; J trimming: 2 bases; junction bases outside the gene matches: 9. The CDR3 has 15 amino acids. The whole variable domain, filled in from reference TRBV7-2 and TRBJ2-7, reads GAGVSQSPSNKVTEKGKDVELRCDPISGHTALYWYRQSLGQGLEFLIYFQGNSAPDKSGLPSDRFSAERTGGSVSTLTIQRTQQEDSAVYLCASSFGGQATYEQYFGPGTRLTVT.

J is TRBJ2-7 and V is TRBV7-9; TRBD1 matches 10 bases. V lost 4 bases to trimming and J lost 2 bases; unmatched junction nucleotides: 23. The germline V gene has CDR1 SEHNR and CDR2 FQNEAQ (reference sequence). The CDR3 runs to 21 residues. The CDR3 loop is CASSSTTTRDRGNKLPYEQYF. The CDR3 region has the DNA TGTGCCAGCAGCTCGACAACGACCCGGGACAGGGGAAATAAACTTCCCTACGAGCAGTACTTC.

The chain combines TRBV20-1 with TRBJ2-1; a weak D match, TRBD2 (7 bases). Germline V lookup: CDR1 DFQATT, CDR2 SNEGSKA (reference sequence). The CDR3 has 17 residues. DNA of the CDR3: TGCAGCCCAAAGGGGGGGGCTCTAGGGTTTCCCTACAATGAGCAGTTCTTC. Translated, it gives CSPKGGALGFPYNEQFF.

The chain links TRBV10-3 to TRBJ1-5, with a weak D call TRBD1 (6 bases). The CDR3 is 16 residues long. Trimming took off 2 bases at V and 3 bases at J, with 14 bases between the two ends. Per the germline V gene, CDR1 is ENHRY and CDR2 is SYGVKD. CDR3 nucleotide sequence: TGTGCCATCAGTGAGGGGGGCAGGTTGGACAATCAGCCCCAGCATTTT. Its translation is CAISEGGRLDNQPQHF.

This clonotype turned up a few times. This rearrangement joins TRBV4-1 to TRBJ2-3, with TRBD2 identical over 8 bases. V dropped 6 bases and J dropped 2; count of bases not matched to a gene: 4. Germline CDR1 reads MGHRA; CDR2 reads YSYEKL. The CDR3 has 14 amino acids. CDR3 protein: CASRSGGSTDTQYF. The CDR3 DNA sequence: TGCGCCAGCAGGAGCGGGGGTTCCACAGATACGCAGTATTTT.

The chain has TRBV5-4 and TRBJ1-4; 7 bases agree with TRBD1. There are 16 residues in the CDR3. Looked up from germline, CDR1 is SGHNT and CDR2 is YYREEE (reference sequence). Trimming at V came to 4 bases and at J to 6 bases, leaving 12 bases not matched to a gene. The CDR3 sequence is CASSRQGGASDEKLFF. In DNA form, the CDR3 reads TGTGCCAGCAGCCGTCAGGGGGGGGCCTCTGATGAAAAACTGTTTTTT.

The table lists this clonotype with a few counts. Here the CDR3 reads CASSQGGQGRETQYF. DNA of the CDR3: TGTGCCAGCAGCCAAGGGGGACAGGGGAGAGAGACCCAGTACTTC. The chain has TRBV14 and TRBJ2-5, with 10 bases that match TRBD1. V was clipped by 1 base and J by 4 bases; unmatched bases: 3. Per germline, CDR1 SGHDN and CDR2 FVKESK. This CDR3 is 15 amino acids long.

This rearrangement joins TRBV7-9 to TRBJ2-7, with TRBD2 as a possible D gene (6 bases). The germline V gene encodes CDR1 SEHNR and CDR2 FQNEAQ (reference sequence). The CDR3 spans 15 residues. V lost 1 base, J lost 1 base, and 11 bases lay in between. CDR3 amino acids: CASSLVRGSSYEQYF. In DNA form, the CDR3 reads TGTGCCAGCAGCTTAGTGCGGGGTTCGTCCTACGAGCAGTACTTC.

Comments on this clonotype: At one end the junction does not follow the germline gene, possibly because of a read error. The CDR3 reads CARRRALAEQDF. The CDR3 DNA sequence: TGTGCCCGCCGCCGGGCGTTAGCCGAGCAGGACTTC. V usage is TRBV25-1 and J usage is TRBJ2-7; D gene uncertain. The CDR3 sequence is 12 residues long. Germline V CDR1 and CDR2: MGHDK, SYGVNS.

This rearrangement joins TRBV28 to TRBJ1-5; no clear D gene. Germline CDR1 MDHEN, CDR2 SYDVKM. V lost 5 bases and J 7 bases, leaving 9 bases between the germline ends. The CDR3 consists of 12 residues. DNA for the CDR3: TGTGCCAGCAGTCCGGAGGGCCAGCCCCAGCATTTT. As protein: CASSPEGQPQHF.

The chain couples TRBV6-6 to TRBJ1-2; tentative D call: TRBD1 (5 bases). CDR1 MNHNY and CDR2 SVGAGI come from the germline V gene (reference sequence). Trimming stripped 0 bases from V and 7 bases from J, with 12 bases between. The CDR3 spans 14 residues. CDR3 protein: CASSYSAGTSGYTF. The CDR3 DNA reads TGTGCCAGCAGTTACTCGGCAGGGACGAGTGGCTACACCTTC.

The V call is TRBV28, the J call TRBJ1-4, with D unclear. Germline-derived CDR1 and CDR2 are MDHEN and SYDVKM. The CDR3 has 15 residues. Trimming pared 2 bases from V and 0 bases from J, leaving 7 bases between. CDR3 coding DNA: TGTGCCAGCAGTTTACGGGATGCAACTAATGAAAAACTGTTTTTT. Residues: CASSLRDATNEKLFF.

This sequence joins TRBV30 and TRBJ1-2; TRBD1 agrees at 7 bases. The germline V gene encodes CDR1 GTSNPN and CDR2 SVGIG (reference sequence). J gave up 3 bases and V 1 base, and 2 bases lay outside the gene matches. The CDR3 consists of 13 residues. The CDR3 nucleotides read TGTGCCTGGAGTGGTCAGGGGGACTATGGCTACACCTTC. Translation: CAWSGQGDYGYTF.

This clonotype was counted a few times. CDR3 coding DNA: TGTGCCAGCAGCTTGACCGGGACAGGGTTTTTTGAGCAGTACTTC. As protein: CASSLTGTGFFEQYF. The chain is built from TRBV7-2 and TRBJ2-7; 9 bases fit TRBD1. Germline loops: CDR1 SGHTA, CDR2 FQGNSA. CDR3 length: 15 residues. After removal of 3 bases from V and 7 bases from J, the junction contained 10 bases not matched to a gene.

This clonotype has more than one count but fewer than ten. J is TRBJ2-5 and V is TRBV5-1, with a tentative D call TRBD2 (5 bases). The CDR3 consists of 16 residues. The germline CDR1 and CDR2 sequences are SGHRS and YFSETQ. V was clipped by 4 bases and J by 1 base, with 17 bases between them. The CDR3: CASSNPTGSLQETQYF. The CDR3, as DNA: TGCGCCAGCAGCAATCCGACTGGGAGCCTCCAAGAGACCCAGTACTTC.

The chain joins TRBV4-2 to TRBJ2-1, with 12 nucleotides matching TRBD2. The CDR3 covers 18 residues. Germline-derived CDR1 and CDR2 are LGHNA and YNFKEQ. The trim removed 0 bases at V and 3 bases at J, leaving 6 bases unmatched. CDR3 in DNA: TGTGCCAGCAGCCAAGACCCCTGGACTAGCGGGATCTACAATGAGCAGTTCTTC. Translating it yields CASSQDPWTSGIYNEQFF.

V and J are TRBV10-3 and TRBJ1-2; D may be TRBD1 (6 bases). Trimming removed 2 bases from V and 4 bases from J, with 14 bases in between. The germline CDR1 and CDR2 sequences are ENHRY and SYGVKD. The CDR3 contains 15 residues. CDR3 coding DNA: TGTGCCATCAGTGAGGAGCTAGGGGGAGGCTATGGCTACACCTTC. Translating gives CAISEELGGGYGYTF.

V gene TRBV20-1 combines with J gene TRBJ1-2; TRBD1 matches 7 bases. Germline CDR1 DFQATT, CDR2 SNEGSKA (reference sequence). This CDR3 has 14 amino acids. V was pared by 8 bases and J by 6 bases, with 15 bases of the junction left unmatched. The CDR3 coding sequence is TGCAGTCCATCTGGACAGGACCGTTTGGATGGCTACACCTTC. Translation: CSPSGQDRLDGYTF.